This entry is about one T cell receptor beta chain. It has no known antigen specificity. The input lacks base qualities; no much larger clone sits a single base away. The source of the sample is a study of blood T cell repertoires in COVID-19 (dated by TCRdb to between 2020 and 2021). Regarding the complete study: Samples covering the acute and convalescent phases of COVID-19 were provided by collaborators in the United States, Italy and Spain. The repertoires were released in a freely available public database meant as a resource for research on the immune response to SARS-CoV-2. HLA class I and class II types, where available, came from metadata supplied by the sample provider rather than from assay-based typing. The material from the prospective study consisted of cDNA or gDNA derived from T cells, B-cell-depleted T cells, or PBMCs. Sample metadata almost always included a de-identified subject ID, COVID-19 status, age in years and sex. Subjects who had been exposed to COVID-19, were actively infected with it, or had recovered from it provided the deeply sampled blood TCRbeta repertoires that made up the dataset. Samples came from the ongoing ImmuneRACE study (first 160 participants) plus 1,254 subjects from 6 global collaborators.

TCRbeta CDR3 regions were amplified from genomic DNA using the immunoSEQ Assay, a bias-controlled multiplex PCR. In the authors' own workflow: The number of nucleated cells in each sample was estimated by amplification of reference gene primers within the assay. To quantify the absolute abundance of each unique TCRbeta CDR3 rearrangement, sequence reads were collapsed and filtered. Productive Simpson clonality was computed per sample as the square root of Simpson's diversity index over productive rearrangements. The immuneACCESS repertoire file appears here via TCRdb, limited to in-frame rearrangements. These files lack a portion of the clones; in checked studies, under half of the deficit traces to unresolved V genes, and the cause of the others is not known. V, J and clone size derive from that table, while D and trimming were established from the DNA sequence. For this sample there are about 73,000 clones; about 74% appear just once. The ten biggest clones cover around 2% of the sample.

One collaborating source in Seattle enrolled patients while the patients were actively infected and followed the patients over time throughout the course of disease. Collaborating institutions collected whole blood in K2EDTA tubes following their own protocols. Collaborator samples were shipped for TCRbeta analysis as frozen whole blood, isolated PBMCs, or DNA extracted from either sample type. The research as a whole found: Clinical and demographic metadata were provided uncurated, with the amount varying by source and participant.

The material sequenced was peripheral blood. The sequence derives from an older man with COVID-19, enrolled during active disease.

The DNA sequence is given as TGTGCCAGCAGCTCAGGGTACAATCAGCCCCAGCATTTT. Its protein reads: CASSSGYNQPQHF. The chain is made from TRBV6-4 and TRBJ1-5, with TRBD1 perhaps the D gene, on 5 matching bases. V and J are truncated by 6 bases and 3 bases respectively, leaving an intervening sequence of 9 bases. Its CDR3 holds 13 amino acids, cysteine through phenylalanine. This entry keeps only the CDR3 DNA: 39 bases, framed from base 1. CDR1 and CDR2 are read off the germline V gene as MRHNA and SNTAGT.